This T cell receptor (beta chain) came from a study of blood T cell repertoires in COVID-19. Study-wide context: T cells, B-cell-depleted T cells, or PBMCs supplied cDNA or gDNA.

In the authors' workflow: Reference gene primers were amplified, and this amplification served to estimate nucleated cell counts. The method was immunoSEQ multiplex PCR; TCRdb's version includes in-frame clones alone and lacks a portion of them. The V and J calls and clone size were taken over from that table, and D and trimming were inferred from the DNA. The sample records a few hundred thousand clones, around 87% being singletons. Comment on this clone: The identical CDR3 is also encoded by other nucleotide sequences in the sample.

The V gene's germline CDR1 is KGHSH and CDR2 LQKENI. V lost 3 bases and J lost 1, with 9 bases in between. This CDR3 contains 14 residues. Material for sequencing was peripheral blood. The chain has TRBV18 and TRBJ1-1, with D possibly matching TRBD1 (6 bases). The TCR comes from a man in his 60s who had recovered from COVID-19. CDR3 coding DNA: TGTGCCAGCTCACCCAGGACAGAGAACACTGAAGCTTTCTTT. Amino acids: CASSPRTENTEAFF.